Listed below are T cell receptor beta chains from one sample, sequenced in a study of T cells after posttransplantation cyclophosphamide. This table comes from immunoSEQ multiplex PCR, and its TCRdb copy is limited to in-frame clones, with some not included. Recorded here are about 10,000 clones, with no singletons, and the ten leading clones hold approximately 27%. The starting material was PBMCs, obtained after allogeneic stem cell transplant with posttransplant cyclophosphamide. The source is a female patient aged 40-50 years who received an allogeneic stem cell transplant from a related donor, was CMV-positive, and had no GVHD. These T cells may partly come from the graft donor. Each CDR3 is given with its conserved first and last residue. The D gene is left open where the match is weak. Size tells how often a clone was seen (once, few, many) or the class of an expanded clone, and some rows leave it out.

NA,many,TRBV18,TRBJ1-1,CASSLWASDTEAFF,TGTGCCAGCTCGCTTTGGGCGTCGGACACTGAAGCTTTCTTT
NA,many,TRBV7-9,TRBJ2-7,CASSITYEQYF,TGTGCCAGCAGTATAACTTACGAGCAGTACTTC
NA,many,TRBV15,TRBJ1-3,CATSPRGNTIYF,TGTGCCACCAGCCCCCGGGGAAACACCATATATTTT
NA,few,TRBV6-5,TRBJ2-3,CASRPPGGGTDTQYF,TGTGCCAGCAGACCCCCCGGGGGAGGCACAGATACGCAGTATTTT
NA,NA,TRBV7-9,TRBJ2-3,CASSPPPAELSLKAPYF,TGTGCCAGCAGCCCCCCCCCAGCGGAGTTAAGTCTTAAAGCCCCGTATTTT
NA,medium-sized,TRBV2,TRBJ2-1,CASSGGGLSYNEQFF,TGTGCCAGCAGTGGAGGGGGTCTATCCTACAATGAGCAGTTCTTC
NA,many,TRBV7-9,TRBJ2-1,CASSLGGQRNEQFF,TGTGCCAGCAGCTTAGGGGGCCAGAGGAATGAGCAGTTCTTC
NA,many,TRBV5-1,TRBJ1-2,CASSLFGDDGYTF,TGCGCCAGCAGCTTGTTCGGGGATGATGGCTACACCTTC
NA,many,TRBV7-2,TRBJ2-5,CASSPRLVTQYF,TGTGCCAGCAGCCCGAGGCTGGTGACCCAGTACTTC
TRBD2,many,TRBV7-9,TRBJ2-7,CASSLALGLVHEQYF,TGTGCCAGCAGCTTAGCGTTAGGACTAGTCCACGAGCAGTACTTC
NA,many,TRBV4-1,TRBJ2-5,CASTQRYGGKETQYF,TGCGCCAGCACTCAGAGGTACGGGGGAAAAGAGACCCAGTACTTC
NA,many,TRBV6-1,TRBJ1-1,CAIQRDTEAFF,TGTGCCATCCAGAGGGACACTGAAGCTTTCTTT
TRBD2,many,TRBV5-6,TRBJ2-1,CASSLGSGGALGEQFF,TGTGCCAGCAGCTTGGGTAGCGGGGGGGCCTTGGGTGAGCAGTTCTTC
NA,medium-sized,TRBV27,TRBJ2-3,CASRLMPSTGDTQYF,TGTGCCAGCAGATTAATGCCTTCGACTGGGGATACGCAGTATTTT
TRBD2,many,TRBV19,TRBJ2-1,CASTTSGGAGGEQFF,TGTGCCAGTACCACTAGCGGGGGGGCAGGTGGGGAGCAGTTCTTC
TRBD1,many,TRBV9,TRBJ1-4,CASSGTGQPNEKLFF,TGTGCCAGCAGCGGGACGGGACAGCCTAATGAAAAACTGTTTTTT
NA,many,TRBV4-1,TRBJ1-6,CASSQGAIGSLHF,TGCGCCAGCAGCCAAGGGGCTATCGGATCCCTCCACTTT
TRBD1,many,TRBV5-1,TRBJ1-1,CASSFGTGGTTEAFF,TGCGCCAGCAGCTTCGGGACAGGGGGGACGACTGAAGCTTTCTTT
TRBD1,many,TRBV4-1,TRBJ1-2,CASSQGTGHYGYTF,TGCGCCAGCAGCCAAGGGACAGGGCACTATGGCTACACCTTC
NA,many,TRBV4-2,TRBJ2-1,CASSLASRNEQFF,TGTGCCAGCAGCCTTGCGTCTAGGAATGAGCAGTTCTTC
TRBD2,many,TRBV11-2,TRBJ2-1,CASSFDPGLAGHNEQFF,TGTGCCAGCAGCTTTGACCCGGGACTAGCGGGCCACAATGAGCAGTTCTTC
TRBD1,large,TRBV27,TRBJ2-1,CASSRTGSALAYNEQFF,TGTGCCAGCAGTCGGACAGGGAGTGCCTTAGCCTACAATGAGCAGTTCTTC
TRBD1,many,TRBV19,TRBJ1-2,CASSLGEDRGHGYTF,TGTGCCAGTAGTCTGGGGGAAGACAGGGGGCATGGCTACACCTTC
NA,large,TRBV11-2,TRBJ2-1,CASTPNQDYNEQFF,TGTGCCAGCACCCCGAACCAGGACTACAATGAGCAGTTCTTC
NA,few,TRBV5-6,TRBJ1-2,CASTRNYGYTF,TGTGCCAGCACCAGAAACTATGGCTACACCTTC
NA,many,TRBV9,TRBJ1-1,CASSPNVWGNTEAFF,TGTGCCAGCAGCCCCAATGTGTGGGGCAACACTGAAGCTTTCTTT
TRBD2,many,TRBV7-3,TRBJ2-3,CASSSAFSGGFTDTQYF,TGTGCCAGCAGCTCCGCGTTTAGCGGGGGATTCACAGATACGCAGTATTTT
TRBD1,many,TRBV7-9,TRBJ2-3,CASSSGTGGADTQYF,TGTGCCAGCAGTTCCGGGACAGGGGGCGCAGATACGCAGTATTTT
TRBD2,many,TRBV7-3,TRBJ2-1,CASSTAGGTYNEQFF,TGTGCCAGCAGCACAGCGGGGGGCACCTACAATGAGCAGTTCTTC